Below are 29 T cell receptor beta chains sequenced from a single sample in a study of STAT5B mutations in CD4+ large granular lymphocyte leukemia. The data were produced by immunoSEQ multiplex PCR, yet TCRdb's version contains in-frame clones alone and is incomplete. The repertoire holds about 40,000 clones, with roughly 84% as singletons. The sequencing sample was made of CD4+ T cells from blood buffy coats. These receptors came from a human donor in good health.

V and J are TRBV5-4 and TRBJ2-7; TRBD1 aligns across 9 bases. The CDR3 totals 16 residues. Losses at the gene ends were 4 bases for V and 3 bases for J; bases not matched to a gene: 11. Germline V CDR1 and CDR2: SGHNT, YYREEE (reference sequence). CDR3 bases: TGTGCCAGCAGCCCGCCCGGGGACAGGGCCGTCTACGAGCAGTACTTC. Translating it yields CASSPPGDRAVYEQYF.

This chain links TRBV11-2 with TRBJ1-3, with 11 bases identical to TRBD1. The CDR3 length is 18 residues. Trimming removed 5 bases from V and 4 bases from J; junction bases left unmatched: 13. The V gene's germline CDR1 is SGHAT and CDR2 FQNNGV. CDR3 DNA sequence: TGTGCCAGCAGCCGAACGACCGGACAGGGGGCGATCGGAAACACCATATATTTT. Protein: CASSRTTGQGAIGNTIYF.

This clone was seen a single time. The chain combines TRBV9 with TRBJ2-3; possible D gene TRBD2, 7 bases. Germline CDR1 SGDLS, CDR2 YYNGEE. This CDR3 spans 14 amino acids. Trimming removed 3 bases from V and 11 bases from J, with 19 bases in between. CDR3 DNA: TGTGCCAGCAGCGGCCTTGGGGGGGGCGGAATGCAGTATTTT. It translates to CASSGLGGGGMQYF.

This chain connects TRBV6-5 to TRBJ2-5, with unresolved D. The CDR3 is made up of 14 amino acids. Trimming stripped 0 bases from V and 1 base from J, with 6 bases between. Germline CDR1 reads MNHEY; CDR2 reads SVGAGI. CDR3 sequence reads: CASSYSDTQETQYF. The CDR3 bases are TGTGCCAGCAGTTACTCCGACACCCAAGAGACCCAGTACTTC.

This chain joins TRBV27 and TRBJ1-1; no definite D call. V lost 6 bases and J lost 4, with 12 bases in between. The CDR3 contains 13 residues. The germline CDR1 and CDR2 sequences are MNHEY and SMNVEV (reference sequence). The CDR3 DNA reads as TGTGCCAGCAGGACCTTGGCTGGCACTGAAGCTTTCTTT. Its translation: CASRTLAGTEAFF.

The V and J genes are TRBV18 and TRBJ1-2, with TRBD1 matching 9 bases. The junction had 8 bases not matched to a gene; V was cut back by 4 bases and J by 2 bases. CDR1 and CDR2 from the germline V gene are KGHSH and LQKENI. The CDR3 consists of 16 residues. The CDR3 nucleotides read TGTGCCAGCTCACTCTCCGGGACAGGGATAAACTATGGCTACACCTTC. Amino acid sequence: CASSLSGTGINYGYTF.

The chain recombines TRBV18 with TRBJ1-1, with TRBD1 as a possible D gene (5 bases). Germline CDR1 KGHSH, CDR2 LQKENI. With 6 bases removed from V and 5 bases from J, the gap between germline ends came to 13 bases. The CDR3 sequence is 13 residues long. The DNA for the CDR3 is TGTGCCAGCTCGGTACGGGGGAGTACTGAAGCTTTCTTT. This codes for CASSVRGSTEAFF.

This clone showed up just a few times. This chain links TRBV9 with TRBJ2-2; the match to TRBD1 covers 9 bases. Germline V CDR1 and CDR2: SGDLS, YYNGEE. The CDR3 has 15 amino acids. Trimming removed 1 base from V and 2 bases from J; junction bases left unmatched: 0. The CDR3 DNA reads TGTGCCAGCAGCGTAACAGGGGGCAACACCGGGGAGCTGTTTTTT. It translates to CASSVTGGNTGELFF.

This clone occurred once. The V call is TRBV28, the J call TRBJ2-2, with 9 nucleotides matching TRBD1. V was clipped by 4 bases and J by 4 bases; unmatched bases: 7. Germline V CDR1 and CDR2: MDHEN, SYDVKM. The length of the CDR3 is 16 residues. CDR3 residues: CASSSGQGFSTGELFF. CDR3 nucleotide sequence: TGTGCCAGCAGTTCGGGACAGGGCTTTAGCACCGGGGAGCTGTTTTTT.

The chain links TRBV4-2 to TRBJ1-3; 8 positions agree with TRBD1. Per the germline V gene, CDR1 is LGHNA and CDR2 is YNFKEQ. Unmatched junction bases numbered 7, after V lost 3 bases and J lost 3 bases. The CDR3 spans 16 residues. CDR3 in amino acids: CASSHLQGAGGNTIYF. The CDR3 DNA reads TGTGCCAGCAGCCATCTTCAGGGGGCAGGTGGAAACACCATATATTTT.

CDR3 sequence reads: CASSIAGLDTGELFF. The CDR3, as DNA: TGTGCCAGTAGTATAGCTGGCCTGGACACCGGGGAGCTGTTTTTT. The chain carries TRBV19 and TRBJ2-2; no firm D call. The CDR3 spans 15 residues. CDR1 is LNHDA, CDR2 SQIVND, per germline (reference sequence). V dropped 1 base and J dropped 3 bases, with 9 bases sitting between them.

The chain couples TRBV2 to TRBJ2-3; 9 nucleotides match TRBD2. The J segment lost 1 base and the V segment lost 4 bases, leaving 12 bases of the junction unmatched. This CDR3 spans 18 amino acids. The germline CDR1 and CDR2 sequences are SNHLY and FYNNEI. For the CDR3, the DNA is TGTGCCAGCAGTGGCTGGATAGCGGGGGTCCCGGGCACAGATACGCAGTATTTT. This translates into CASSGWIAGVPGTDTQYF.

The V gene is TRBV27, the J gene TRBJ1-1; weak D call: TRBD1 (6 bases). The CDR3 contains 16 residues. The germline V gene encodes CDR1 MNHEY and CDR2 SMNVEV (reference sequence). With 5 bases removed from V and 0 bases from J, the gap between germline ends came to 16 bases. The CDR3 here is CASSRGGRGLNTEAFF. CDR3 nucleotides: TGTGCCAGCAGTAGAGGGGGTCGGGGGCTGAACACTGAAGCTTTCTTT.

This clone was picked up a small number of times. This chain uses TRBV11-2 with TRBJ1-2; 7 bases map to TRBD1. The CDR3 extends over 15 amino acids. CDR1 is SGHAT, CDR2 FQNNGV, per germline. V shed 5 bases and J 7 bases; nucleotides not matched to a gene: 13. This chain's CDR3 is CASSPQLEGAGGYTF. The CDR3 coding sequence is TGTGCCAGCAGCCCACAGCTGGAGGGGGCGGGTGGCTACACCTTC. Full variable domain (remainder filled in from reference TRBV11-2 and TRBJ1-2): EAGVAQSPRYKIIEKRQSVAFWCNPISGHATLYWYQQILGQGPKLLIQFQNNGVVDDSQLPKDRFSAERLKGVDSTLKIQPAKLEDSAVYLCASSPQLEGAGGYTFGSGTRLTVV.

The gene calls are TRBV6-6 and TRBJ1-2; D not resolved. CDR1 MNHNY and CDR2 SVGAGI come from the germline V gene (reference sequence). CDR3 length: 13 residues. Trimming cost V 6 bases and J 0 bases, with 8 bases left between them. The CDR3 coding sequence is TGTGCCAGCAGCCTAGACACTAACTATGGCTACACCTTC. Translated: CASSLDTNYGYTF.

V usage is TRBV7-9 and J usage is TRBJ2-1, with 7 nucleotides matching TRBD1. J gave up 8 bases and V 5 bases, and 9 bases lay outside the gene matches. This CDR3 is built from 14 residues. Germline-derived CDR1 and CDR2 are SEHNR and FQNEAQ (reference sequence). The CDR3 coding sequence is TGTGCCAGCAGCCACATAGGGGACAGCTATGAGCAGTTCTTC. Translating it yields CASSHIGDSYEQFF.

The J gene is TRBJ2-5, the V gene TRBV11-2, with TRBD2 matching over 8 bases. CDR1 SGHAT and CDR2 FQNNGV come from the germline V gene. The CDR3 loop spans 15 amino acids. With 5 bases clipped from V and 6 bases from J, the junction kept 11 bases outside the gene matches. The CDR3 sequence is CASSNGAGGLKTQYF. The CDR3 DNA follows: TGTGCCAGCAGCAACGGCGCGGGGGGCCTGAAGACCCAGTACTTC.

CDR3 bases: TGTGCCAGCAGCGCGGCTGGATACGAGCAGTACTTC. It codes for CASSAAGYEQYF. This chain links TRBV25-1 with TRBJ2-7; D uncertain. V was pared by 6 bases and J by 4 bases, with 10 bases between. CDR1 and CDR2 (germline): MGHDK, SYGVNS. CDR3 length: 12 residues.

The table lists this clone with a few counts. The rearrangement links TRBV29-1 to TRBJ1-1; tentative D call: TRBD1 (5 bases). V lost 3 bases and J lost 1, with 9 bases in between. This CDR3 region has 13 residues. CDR1 and CDR2 from the germline V gene are SQVTM and ANQGSEA. This CDR3 reads CSVDQGTNTEAFF. As DNA, the CDR3 is TGCAGCGTTGATCAGGGTACGAACACTGAAGCTTTCTTT.

This chain uses TRBV10-3 with TRBJ1-1; D remains ambiguous. CDR3 length: 13 residues. V was shortened by 3 bases and J by 1 base, with 6 bases between the two germline ends. Germline CDR1 reads ENHRY; CDR2 reads SYGVKD. The CDR3 region has the DNA TGTGCCATCAGTGATGGAGGGAACACTGAAGCTTTCTTT. Protein sequence: CAISDGGNTEAFF.

CDR3 in DNA: TGTGCCAGCAGTGAATTGCCGGGGGCGCCGTACTTC. As protein: CASSELPGAPYF. The chain recombines TRBV6-1 with TRBJ2-7; D possibly matches TRBD1 or TRBD2 (6 bases each). The CDR3 is 12 amino acids. Trimming shortened V by 2 bases and J by 12 bases, and 14 bases separated the two germline ends. Germline CDR1 reads MNHNS; CDR2 reads SASEGT.

J is TRBJ1-4 and V is TRBV7-2, with TRBD1 matching over 8 bases. The CDR3 covers 15 residues. J lost 4 bases, V lost 5 bases, and 6 bases had no gene match. Germline V gene data show CDR1 as SGHTA and CDR2 as FQGNSA. The CDR3 sequence is CASSQGQGDNEKLFF. DNA of the CDR3: TGTGCCAGCAGCCAAGGACAGGGAGATAATGAAAAACTGTTTTTT.

The rearrangement links TRBV7-2 to TRBJ2-7; no firm D call. The V end lost 3 bases, the J end lost 0 bases, and 9 bases lay between the germline ends. CDR1 and CDR2 from the germline V gene are SGHTA and FQGNSA. The CDR3 spans 14 residues. The CDR3 loop reads CASSFGRNSYEQYF. The CDR3 DNA sequence: TGTGCCAGCAGCTTCGGACGCAACTCCTACGAGCAGTACTTC.

The chain couples TRBV6-1 to TRBJ2-5; D is perhaps TRBD2 (6 bases). This CDR3 region has 12 residues. V was cut by 5 bases and J by 5 bases, with 9 bases left in between. Germline CDR1 reads MNHNS; CDR2 reads SASEGT. The CDR3 region is CASSRLGETQYF. CDR3 in DNA: TGTGCCAGCAGTCGACTAGGGGAGACCCAGTACTTC.

This chain uses TRBV19 with TRBJ2-7; D perhaps matches TRBD1 (5 bases). With 5 bases removed from V and 5 bases from J, the gap between germline ends came to 7 bases. Germline V gives CDR1 LNHDA, CDR2 SQIVND (reference sequence). CDR3 length: 11 residues. CDR3 DNA: TGTGCCAGTAGTCAGGGAAACGAGCAGTACTTC. Amino acid sequence: CASSQGNEQYF.

The chain is built from TRBV2 and TRBJ1-2, with 7 bases that match TRBD1. The V segment lost 1 base and the J segment 8 bases; nucleotides outside the gene matches: 7. From germline, CDR1 is SNHLY and CDR2 FYNNEI. This CDR3 is 14 amino acids long. The CDR3 loop reads CASSEERTGGGYTF. The CDR3 DNA is TGTGCCAGCAGTGAAGAGAGGACAGGTGGGGGCTACACCTTC.

The chain carries TRBV7-2 and TRBJ2-5; D gene uncertain. V shed 1 base and J shed 5 bases, with 8 bases lying between them. This CDR3 is 13 amino acids long. CDR1 SGHTA and CDR2 FQGNSA come from the germline V gene. CDR3 DNA sequence: TGTGCCAGCAGCTTAGTGTCGTTTGAGACCCAGTACTTC. Its translation is CASSLVSFETQYF.

J is TRBJ2-5 and V is TRBV7-8; 13 positions agree with TRBD2. The germline CDR1 and CDR2 sequences are SGHVS and FQNEAQ. V was pared by 5 bases and J by 4 bases, with 1 base of the junction left unmatched. The CDR3 has 14 residues. This CDR3 reads CASSRTSGGETQYF. CDR3 coding DNA: TGTGCCAGCAGCCGGACTAGCGGGGGAGAGACCCAGTACTTC.

The chain recombines TRBV15 with TRBJ1-2, with D unclear. The ends were cut back, 2 bases at V and 2 bases at J, with 6 bases in the middle. CDR3 length equals 13 residues. The germline CDR1 and CDR2 sequences are LNHNV and YYDKDF (reference sequence). The CDR3 DNA sequence: TGTGCCACCAGCAGATCCAGGAACTATGGCTACACCTTC. This gives the protein CATSRSRNYGYTF.